A selection of T cell receptor beta chains follows, all from one sample in a study of blood T cell repertoires in COVID-19. Profiled with immunoSEQ multiplex PCR; TCRdb holds only in-frame clones, not every one. The sample carries some 200,000 clones, about 90% recorded once. The sample comprised peripheral blood. The receptors here all came from a man aged 25-40 years with acute or convalescent COVID-19. Both conserved end residues are part of each CDR3.

>TRBV7-3|TRBJ2-2
CASSLGGLYTGELFF
>TRBV27|TRBJ2-7
CASSLGTAYEQYF
>TRBV4-1|TRBJ1-2
CASSQPTGPMVGYTF
>TRBV30|TRBJ1-5
CAWSVLGGYSNQPQHF
>TRBV28|TRBJ1-1
CASSLLNTEAFF
>TRBV18|TRBJ2-5
CASSLVQETQYF
>TRBV4-1|TRBJ2-1
CASSLETSGSFYFF
>TRBV28|TRBJ2-7
CASRLFPGGTYEQYF
>TRBV28|TRBJ2-5
CASSRGTSGRSVTQYF
>TRBV5-1|TRBJ2-7
CASSLNVGSGYEQYF
>TRBV18|TRBJ2-3
CASSPPGTDTQYF
>TRBV30|TRBJ1-4
CAWSTFGTATNEKLFF
>TRBV6-5|TRBJ2-7
CASSYLTSGGYEQYF
>TRBV19|TRBJ1-1
CASRQTHLNTEAFF
>TRBV30|TRBJ1-6
CAWGRVGVTSPLHF
>TRBV30|TRBJ1-4
CAWSVDRRKLFF
>TRBV19|TRBJ1-5
CATADRGNQPQHF
>TRBV28|TRBJ1-3
CASSSSDTIYF
>TRBV14|TRBJ2-3
CASSTRGGTGTDTQYF
>TRBV27|TRBJ1-4
CASSLSTGYEKLFF
>TRBV3-1/TRBV3-2|TRBJ2-7
CASMPTYEQYF
>TRBV19|TRBJ1-5
CASSKGNQPQHF
>TRBV5-1|TRBJ1-1
CASSFGWGDVTEAFF
>TRBV6-1|TRBJ1-5
CASSESGRADQPQHF
>TRBV5-1|TRBJ2-1
CASSLVASWSYNEQFF
>TRBV3-1/TRBV3-2|TRBJ1-1
CASSQDARGTEAFF
>TRBV28|TRBJ2-1
CASSLRGPHNEQFF
>TRBV30|TRBJ1-2
CAWIPNRNYFFGYTF
>TRBV7-3|TRBJ2-5
CASHRQHSGETQYF
>TRBV7-3|TRBJ2-5
CASSTNYQETQYF
>TRBV9|TRBJ2-3
CASSVAAPSTDTQYF
>TRBV30|TRBJ2-7
CAWRRLAGPYEQYF
>TRBV28|TRBJ2-7
CASSLSDLEQYF
>TRBV15|TRBJ2-7
CATSNPAGVEQYF
>TRBV5-1|TRBJ1-6
CASSPDSTGSPLHF
>TRBV10-3|TRBJ2-1
CAISGRVEDEQFF
>TRBV5-1|TRBJ2-7
CASSSGPGLQYEQYF
>TRBV5-1|TRBJ1-1
CASSLGGLIIEAFF
>TRBV7-9|TRBJ2-4
CASSQAVNIQYF
>TRBV7-9|TRBJ1-4
CASSFREGNGEKLFF
>TRBV30|TRBJ1-5
CAWSRQGASNQPQHF
>TRBV18|TRBJ2-7
CASSPLGQTIYEQYF
>TRBV14|TRBJ1-6
CASSPSSYNSPLHF
>TRBV6-5|TRBJ1-4
CASKTPQGLSEKLFF
>TRBV10-3|TRBJ2-3
CAISGGQGEDTQYF
>TRBV6-1|TRBJ2-1
CASSEVIDRGQFF
>TRBV9|TRBJ2-3
CASGMRVPDTQYF
>TRBV10-1|TRBJ2-6
CASSSGSGANVLTF
>TRBV6-4|TRBJ1-2
CASSDSAGGSGYTF
>TRBV18|TRBJ1-1
CASWSDRTTTEAFF
>TRBV6-5|TRBJ2-1
CASRTVTGEQFF
>TRBV12-5|TRBJ2-1
CASRDFPYNEQFF
>TRBV6-5|TRBJ1-1
CASRVGGSSPSEAFF
>TRBV12-3/TRBV12-4|TRBJ2-5
CASSRTSQETQYF